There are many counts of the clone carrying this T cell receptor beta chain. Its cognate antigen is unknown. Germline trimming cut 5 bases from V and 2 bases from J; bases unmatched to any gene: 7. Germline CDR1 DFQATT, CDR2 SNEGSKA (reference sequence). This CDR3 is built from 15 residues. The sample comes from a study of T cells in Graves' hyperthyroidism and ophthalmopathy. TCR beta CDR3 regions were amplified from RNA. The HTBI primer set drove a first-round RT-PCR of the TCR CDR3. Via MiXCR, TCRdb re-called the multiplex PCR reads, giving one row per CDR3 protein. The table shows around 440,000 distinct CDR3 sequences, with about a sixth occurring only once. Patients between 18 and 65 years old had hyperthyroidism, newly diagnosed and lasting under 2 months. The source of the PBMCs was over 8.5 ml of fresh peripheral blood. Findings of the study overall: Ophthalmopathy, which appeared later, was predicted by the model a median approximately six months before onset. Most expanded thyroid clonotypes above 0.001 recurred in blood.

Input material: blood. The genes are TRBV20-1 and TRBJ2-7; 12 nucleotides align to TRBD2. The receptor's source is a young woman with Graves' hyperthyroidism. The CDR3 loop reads CSAPIGLAGPYEQYF. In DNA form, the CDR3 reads TGCAGTGCTCCCATCGGACTAGCGGGACCCTACGAGCAGTACTTC.